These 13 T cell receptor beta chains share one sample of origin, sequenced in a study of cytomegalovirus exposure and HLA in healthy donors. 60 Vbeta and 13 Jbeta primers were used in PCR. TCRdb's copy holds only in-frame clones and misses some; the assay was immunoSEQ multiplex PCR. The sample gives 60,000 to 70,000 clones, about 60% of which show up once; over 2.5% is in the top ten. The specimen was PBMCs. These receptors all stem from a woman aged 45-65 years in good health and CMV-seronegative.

CDR3 residues: CASSPRALGNTEAFF. Written as DNA, the CDR3 is TGTGCCAGCAGTCCCAGGGCCCTGGGGAACACTGAAGCTTTCTTT. This chain joins TRBV5-4 and TRBJ1-1; perhaps TRBD1 as D (5 bases). The CDR3 sequence is 15 residues long. Trimming left V 5 bases short and J 1 base short, with 15 bases between. Germline lookup yields CDR1 SGHNT and CDR2 YYREEE (reference sequence). Using reference TRBV5-4 and TRBJ1-1 for the parts outside the CDR3, the full variable domain is ETGVTQSPTHLIKTRGQQVTLRCSSQSGHNTVSWYQQALGQGPQFIFQYYREEENGRGNFPPRFSGLQFPNYSSELNVNALELDDSALYLCASSPRALGNTEAFFGQGTRLTVV.

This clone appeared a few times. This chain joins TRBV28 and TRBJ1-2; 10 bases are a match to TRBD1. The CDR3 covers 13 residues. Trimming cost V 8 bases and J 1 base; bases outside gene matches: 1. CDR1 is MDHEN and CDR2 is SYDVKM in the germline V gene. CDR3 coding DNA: TGTGCCAGCGGGACAGGGGATAACTATGGCTACACCTTC. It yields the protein CASGTGDNYGYTF.

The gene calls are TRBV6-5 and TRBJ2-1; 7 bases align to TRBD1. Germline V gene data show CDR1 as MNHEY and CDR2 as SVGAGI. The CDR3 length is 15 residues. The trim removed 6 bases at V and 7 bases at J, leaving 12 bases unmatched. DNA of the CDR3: TGTGCCAGCAGCCACCGACAGGGTTTCGTGAATGAGCAGTTCTTC. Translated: CASSHRQGFVNEQFF.

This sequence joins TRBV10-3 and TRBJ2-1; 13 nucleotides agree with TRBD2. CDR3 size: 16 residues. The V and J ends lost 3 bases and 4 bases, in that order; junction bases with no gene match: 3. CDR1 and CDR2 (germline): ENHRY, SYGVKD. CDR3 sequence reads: CAISEGLAGAYNEQFF. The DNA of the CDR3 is TGTGCCATCAGTGAAGGACTAGCGGGAGCATACAATGAGCAGTTCTTC.

CDR3 bases: TGTGCCAGCTCACCGGGAGGGACCTCCTACGAGCAGTACTTC. Amino acids: CASSPGGTSYEQYF. The chain uses TRBV18 and TRBJ2-7; 7 nucleotides line up with TRBD2. CDR1 is KGHSH and CDR2 is LQKENI in the germline V gene. This CDR3 comprises 14 residues. Trimming at V came to 3 bases and at J to 0 bases, leaving 2 bases not matched to a gene.

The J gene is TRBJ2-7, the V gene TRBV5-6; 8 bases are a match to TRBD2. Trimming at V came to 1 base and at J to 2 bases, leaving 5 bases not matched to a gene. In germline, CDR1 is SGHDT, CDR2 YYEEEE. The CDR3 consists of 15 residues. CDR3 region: CASSLSGREPYEQYF. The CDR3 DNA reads TGTGCCAGCAGCTTGTCCGGGAGGGAACCCTACGAGCAGTACTTC.

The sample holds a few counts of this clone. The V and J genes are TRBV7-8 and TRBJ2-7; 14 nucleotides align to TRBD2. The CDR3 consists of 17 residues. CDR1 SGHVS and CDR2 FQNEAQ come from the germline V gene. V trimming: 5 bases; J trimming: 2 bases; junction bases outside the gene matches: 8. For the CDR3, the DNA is TGTGCCAGCAGCATTGGACTAGCGGGAGGTCCCGCCTACGAGCAGTACTTC. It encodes CASSIGLAGGPAYEQYF.

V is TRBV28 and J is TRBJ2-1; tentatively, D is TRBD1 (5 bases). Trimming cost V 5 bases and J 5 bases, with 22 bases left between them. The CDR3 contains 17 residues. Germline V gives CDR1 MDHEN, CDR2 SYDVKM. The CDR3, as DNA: TGTGCCAGCAGTCCCGCCCCCCACAGGCCCCGAAACAATGAGCAGTTCTTC. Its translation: CASSPAPHRPRNNEQFF.

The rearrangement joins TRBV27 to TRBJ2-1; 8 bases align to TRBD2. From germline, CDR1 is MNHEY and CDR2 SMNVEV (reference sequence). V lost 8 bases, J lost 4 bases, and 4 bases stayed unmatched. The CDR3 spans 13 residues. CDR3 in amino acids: CASRGTRYNEQFF. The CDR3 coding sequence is TGTGCCAGCCGCGGGACTAGATACAATGAGCAGTTCTTC.

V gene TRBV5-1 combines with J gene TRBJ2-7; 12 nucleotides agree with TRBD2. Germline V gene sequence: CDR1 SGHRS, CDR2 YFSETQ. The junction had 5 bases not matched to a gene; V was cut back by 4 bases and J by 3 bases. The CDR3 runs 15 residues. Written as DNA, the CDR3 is TGCGCCAGCAGCCCTGGGACTAGCGGGTACTACGAGCAGTACTTC. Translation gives CASSPGTSGYYEQYF.

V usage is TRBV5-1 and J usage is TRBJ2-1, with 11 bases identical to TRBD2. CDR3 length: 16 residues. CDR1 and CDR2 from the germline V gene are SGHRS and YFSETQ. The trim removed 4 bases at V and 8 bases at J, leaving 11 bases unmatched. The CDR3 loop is CASSRLTSGIVDEQFF. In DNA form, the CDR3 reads TGCGCCAGCAGCCGACTGACTAGCGGGATAGTCGATGAGCAGTTCTTC.

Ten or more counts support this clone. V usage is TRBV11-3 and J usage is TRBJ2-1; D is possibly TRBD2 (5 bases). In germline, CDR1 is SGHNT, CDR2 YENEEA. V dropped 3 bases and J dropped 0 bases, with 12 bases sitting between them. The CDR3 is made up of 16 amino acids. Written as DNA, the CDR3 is TGTGCCAGCAGCTTGTGGACTGCTAGCTCCTACAATGAGCAGTTCTTC. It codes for CASSLWTASSYNEQFF.

The CDR3 nucleotides read TGTGCCAGCAGCGCCCAACAGGGACCCGGAAACACCATATATTTT. It codes for CASSAQQGPGNTIYF. The chain recombines TRBV7-9 with TRBJ1-3; D is possibly TRBD1 (6 bases). CDR1 and CDR2 from the germline V gene are SEHNR and FQNEAQ (reference sequence). This CDR3 is built from 15 residues. The germline V and J ends were trimmed by 5 bases and 4 bases, with 15 bases remaining between them. Full variable domain (rest looked up from reference TRBV7-9 and TRBJ1-3): DTGVSQNPRHKITKRGQNVTFRCDPISEHNRLYWYRQTLGQGPEFLTYFQNEAQLEKSRLLSDRFSAERPKGSFSTLEIQRTEQGDSAMYLCASSAQQGPGNTIYFGEGSWLTVV.